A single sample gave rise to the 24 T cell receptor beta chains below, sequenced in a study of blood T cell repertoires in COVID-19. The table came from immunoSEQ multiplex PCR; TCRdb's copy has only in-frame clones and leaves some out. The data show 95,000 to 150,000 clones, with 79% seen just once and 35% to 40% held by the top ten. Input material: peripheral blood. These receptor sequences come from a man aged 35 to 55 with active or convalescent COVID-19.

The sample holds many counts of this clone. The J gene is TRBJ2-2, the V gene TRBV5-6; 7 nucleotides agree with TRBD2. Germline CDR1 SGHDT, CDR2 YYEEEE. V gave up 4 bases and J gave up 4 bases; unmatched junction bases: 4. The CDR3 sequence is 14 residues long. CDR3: CASSPGLLTGELFF. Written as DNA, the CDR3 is TGTGCCAGCAGCCCGGGACTACTCACCGGGGAGCTGTTTTTT.

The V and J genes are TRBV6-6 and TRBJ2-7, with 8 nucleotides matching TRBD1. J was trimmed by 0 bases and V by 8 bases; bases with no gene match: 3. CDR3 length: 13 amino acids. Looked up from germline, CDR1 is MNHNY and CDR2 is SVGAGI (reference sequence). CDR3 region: CASLDRVSYEQYF. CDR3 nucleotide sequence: TGTGCCAGCCTGGACAGGGTCTCCTACGAGCAGTACTTC.

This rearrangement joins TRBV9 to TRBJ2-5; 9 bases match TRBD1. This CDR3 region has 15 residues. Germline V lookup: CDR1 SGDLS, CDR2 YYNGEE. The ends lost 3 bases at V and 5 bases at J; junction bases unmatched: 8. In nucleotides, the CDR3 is TGTGCCAGCAGCGAGCCCGGGACAGGGCGGGAGACCCAGTACTTC. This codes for CASSEPGTGRETQYF.

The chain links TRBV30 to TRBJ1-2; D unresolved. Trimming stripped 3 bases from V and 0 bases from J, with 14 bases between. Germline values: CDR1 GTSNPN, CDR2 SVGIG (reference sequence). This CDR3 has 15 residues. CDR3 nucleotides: TGTGCCTGGAGCGAAGGCTTGACTCCTAACTATGGCTACACCTTC. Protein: CAWSEGLTPNYGYTF.

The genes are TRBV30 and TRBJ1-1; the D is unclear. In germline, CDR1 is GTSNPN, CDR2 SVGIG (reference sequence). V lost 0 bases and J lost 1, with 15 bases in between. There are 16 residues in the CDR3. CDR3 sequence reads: CAWSVRHLRPNTEAFF. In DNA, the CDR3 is TGTGCCTGGAGTGTCCGACACCTACGCCCGAACACTGAAGCTTTCTTT.

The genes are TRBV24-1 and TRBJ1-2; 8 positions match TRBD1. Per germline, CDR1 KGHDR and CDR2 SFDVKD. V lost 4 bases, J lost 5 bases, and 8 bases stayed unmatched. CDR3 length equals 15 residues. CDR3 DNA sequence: TGTGCCACCAGTGACCCGCAGGGGGCGAAATATGGCTACACCTTC. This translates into CATSDPQGAKYGYTF.

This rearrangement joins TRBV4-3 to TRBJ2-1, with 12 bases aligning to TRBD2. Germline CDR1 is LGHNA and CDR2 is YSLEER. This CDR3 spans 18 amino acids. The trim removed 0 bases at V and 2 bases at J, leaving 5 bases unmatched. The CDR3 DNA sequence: TGCGCCAGCAGCCAAGATTCTAGCGGGGGGGTTACCTACAATGAGCAGTTCTTC. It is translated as CASSQDSSGGVTYNEQFF.

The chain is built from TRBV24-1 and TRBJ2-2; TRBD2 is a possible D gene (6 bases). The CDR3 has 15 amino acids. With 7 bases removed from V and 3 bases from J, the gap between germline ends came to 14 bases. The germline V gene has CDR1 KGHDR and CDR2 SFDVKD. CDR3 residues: CATREGRSDTGELFF. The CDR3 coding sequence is TGTGCCACCAGGGAGGGAAGGAGCGACACCGGGGAGCTGTTTTTT.

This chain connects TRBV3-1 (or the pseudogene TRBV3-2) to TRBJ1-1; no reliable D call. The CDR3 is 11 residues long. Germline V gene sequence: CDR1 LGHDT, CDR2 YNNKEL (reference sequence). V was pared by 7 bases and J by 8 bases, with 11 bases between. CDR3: CASTRGGEAFF. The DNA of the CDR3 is TGTGCCAGCACCCGGGGTGGCGAAGCTTTCTTT.

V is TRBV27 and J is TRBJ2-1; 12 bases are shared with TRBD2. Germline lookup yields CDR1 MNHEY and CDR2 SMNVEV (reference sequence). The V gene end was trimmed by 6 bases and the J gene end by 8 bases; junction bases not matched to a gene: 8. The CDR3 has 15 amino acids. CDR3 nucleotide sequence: TGTGCCAGCAGCACACCGACTAGCGGGAGATATGAGCAGTTCTTC. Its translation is CASSTPTSGRYEQFF.

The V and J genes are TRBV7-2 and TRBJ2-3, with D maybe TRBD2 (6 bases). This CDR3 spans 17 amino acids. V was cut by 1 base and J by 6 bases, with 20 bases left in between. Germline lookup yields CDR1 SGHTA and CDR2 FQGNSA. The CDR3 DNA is TGTGCCAGCAGCTTAGAAGGGAGGCGGGCCGAAGGGGATACGCAGTATTTT. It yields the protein CASSLEGRRAEGDTQYF.

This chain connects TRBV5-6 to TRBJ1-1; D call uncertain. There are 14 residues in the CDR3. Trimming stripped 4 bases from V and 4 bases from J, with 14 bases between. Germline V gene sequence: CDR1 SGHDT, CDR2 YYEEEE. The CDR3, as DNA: TGTGCCAGCAGCCAAAGAGGGCGGAGCACTGAAGCTTTCTTT. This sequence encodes CASSQRGRSTEAFF. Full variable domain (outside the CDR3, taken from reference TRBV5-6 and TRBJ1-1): DAGVTQSPTHLIKTRGQQVTLRCSPKSGHDTVSWYQQALGQGPQFIFQYYEEEERQRGNFPDRFSGHQFPNYSSELNVNALLLGDSALYLCASSQRGRSTEAFFGQGTRLTVV.

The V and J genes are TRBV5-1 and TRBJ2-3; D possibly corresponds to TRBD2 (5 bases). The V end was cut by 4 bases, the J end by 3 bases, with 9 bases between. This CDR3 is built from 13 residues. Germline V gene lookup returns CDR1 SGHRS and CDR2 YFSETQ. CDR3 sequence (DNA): TGCGCCAGCAGCGTGCCGGGGACAGATACGCAGTATTTT. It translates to CASSVPGTDTQYF.

This CDR3 is CASSNRANYGYTF. For the CDR3, the DNA is TGTGCCAGCAGCAACAGGGCTAACTATGGCTACACCTTC. This sequence joins TRBV7-2 and TRBJ1-2; possible D gene TRBD1, 6 bases. V was shortened by 5 bases and J by 0 bases, with 7 bases between the two germline ends. Germline assignment: CDR1 SGHTA and CDR2 FQGNSA. The CDR3 has 13 residues. The whole variable domain, remainder taken from reference TRBV7-2 and TRBJ1-2, is GAGVSQSPSNKVTEKGKDVELRCDPISGHTALYWYRQSLGQGLEFLIYFQGNSAPDKSGLPSDRFSAERTGGSVSTLTIQRTQQEDSAVYLCASSNRANYGYTFGSGTRLTVV.

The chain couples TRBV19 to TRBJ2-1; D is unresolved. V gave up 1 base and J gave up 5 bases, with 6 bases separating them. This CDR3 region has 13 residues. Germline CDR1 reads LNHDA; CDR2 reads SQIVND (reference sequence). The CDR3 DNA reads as TGTGCCAGTAGTATAGGTCAGAACAATGAGCAGTTCTTC. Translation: CASSIGQNNEQFF.

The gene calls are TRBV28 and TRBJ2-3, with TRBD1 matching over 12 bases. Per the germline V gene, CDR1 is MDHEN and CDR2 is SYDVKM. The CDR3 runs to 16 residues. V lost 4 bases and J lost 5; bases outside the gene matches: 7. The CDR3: CASSSPGTGGRDTQYF. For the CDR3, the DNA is TGTGCCAGCAGTTCCCCCGGGACAGGGGGCAGAGATACGCAGTATTTT.

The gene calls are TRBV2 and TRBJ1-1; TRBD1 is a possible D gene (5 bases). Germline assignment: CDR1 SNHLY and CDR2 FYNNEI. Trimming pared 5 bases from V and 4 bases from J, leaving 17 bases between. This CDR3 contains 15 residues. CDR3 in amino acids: CASSKWGEESTEAFF. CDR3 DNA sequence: TGTGCCAGCAGTAAATGGGGGGAAGAGAGCACTGAAGCTTTCTTT.

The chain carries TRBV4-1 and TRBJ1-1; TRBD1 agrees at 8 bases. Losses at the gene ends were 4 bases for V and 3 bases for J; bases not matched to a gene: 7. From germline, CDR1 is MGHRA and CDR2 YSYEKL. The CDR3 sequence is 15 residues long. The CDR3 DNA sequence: TGCGCCAGCAGCCGAGTACAGGGGGAAGACACTGAAGCTTTCTTT. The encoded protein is CASSRVQGEDTEAFF.

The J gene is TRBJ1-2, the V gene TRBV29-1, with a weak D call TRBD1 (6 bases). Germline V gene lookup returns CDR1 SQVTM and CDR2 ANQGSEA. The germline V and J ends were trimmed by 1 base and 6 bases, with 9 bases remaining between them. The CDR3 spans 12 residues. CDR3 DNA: TGCAGCGTTGAAGGACAGGTCAATGGCTACACCTTC. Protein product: CSVEGQVNGYTF.

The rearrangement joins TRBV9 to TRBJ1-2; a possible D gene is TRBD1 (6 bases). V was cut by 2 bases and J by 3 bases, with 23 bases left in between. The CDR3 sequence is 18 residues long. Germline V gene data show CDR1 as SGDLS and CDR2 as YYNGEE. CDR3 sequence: CASSVEGGGLRPYYGYTF. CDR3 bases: TGTGCCAGCAGCGTGGAAGGGGGGGGGCTCCGACCCTACTATGGCTACACCTTC. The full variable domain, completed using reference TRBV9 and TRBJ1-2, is DSGVTQTPKHLITATGQRVTLRCSPRSGDLSVYWYQQSLDQGLQFLIQYYNGEERAKGNILERFSAQQFPDLHSELNLSSLELGDSALYFCASSVEGGGLRPYYGYTFGSGTRLTVV.

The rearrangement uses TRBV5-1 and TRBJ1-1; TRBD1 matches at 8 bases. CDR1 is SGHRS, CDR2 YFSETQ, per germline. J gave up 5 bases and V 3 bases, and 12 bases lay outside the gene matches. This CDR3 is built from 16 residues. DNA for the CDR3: TGCGCCAGCAGCTGGGGATACATTACAGGGGGGACTGAAGCTTTCTTT. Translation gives CASSWGYITGGTEAFF.

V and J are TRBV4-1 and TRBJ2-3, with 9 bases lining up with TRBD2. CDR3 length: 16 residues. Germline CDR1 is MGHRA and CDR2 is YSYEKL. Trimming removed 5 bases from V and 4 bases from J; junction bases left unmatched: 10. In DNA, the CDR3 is TGCGCCAGCAGCTACCCGGGACTAGCTTTCGCAGATACGCAGTATTTT. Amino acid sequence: CASSYPGLAFADTQYF.

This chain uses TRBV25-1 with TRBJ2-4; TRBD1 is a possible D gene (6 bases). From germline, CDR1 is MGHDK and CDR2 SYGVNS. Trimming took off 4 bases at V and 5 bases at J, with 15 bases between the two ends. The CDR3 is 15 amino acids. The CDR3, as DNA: TGTGCCAGCAGTGTTTCGCAGGGGATGCAAAACATTCAGTACTTC. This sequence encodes CASSVSQGMQNIQYF.

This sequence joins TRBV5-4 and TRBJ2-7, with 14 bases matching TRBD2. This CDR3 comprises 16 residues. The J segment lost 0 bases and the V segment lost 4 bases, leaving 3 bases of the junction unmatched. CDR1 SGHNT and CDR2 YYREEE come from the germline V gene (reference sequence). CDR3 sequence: CASSRGTSGSSYEQYF. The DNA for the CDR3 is TGTGCCAGCAGCCGCGGGACTAGCGGGAGCTCCTACGAGCAGTACTTC. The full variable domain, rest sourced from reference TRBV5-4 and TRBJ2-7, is ETGVTQSPTHLIKTRGQQVTLRCSSQSGHNTVSWYQQALGQGPQFIFQYYREEENGRGNFPPRFSGLQFPNYSSELNVNALELDDSALYLCASSRGTSGSSYEQYFGPGTRLTVT.